These 18 T cell receptor beta chains came from one sample sequenced in a study of Graves' ophthalmopathy and Graves' hyperthyroidism. RNA transcripts were the source from which TCR beta CDR3 regions were amplified. In the first round, RT-PCR was carried out with HTBI primers, and a multiplex PCR formed the second round. One entry per CDR3 protein results from TCRdb running MiXCR on the multiplex PCR reads. The sample consists of under 350,000 distinct CDR3 sequences, roughly a sixth of them appearing once. The material sequenced was peripheral blood. Receptor source: an adult man with Graves' ophthalmopathy.

This clonotype was seen many times. This chain joins TRBV5-1 and TRBJ2-5, with D hard to call. Germline V CDR1 and CDR2: SGHRS, YFSETQ. V lost 2 bases and J 5 bases, leaving 16 bases between the germline ends. The CDR3 has 15 amino acids. CDR3 sequence: CASSFGRSPGETQYF. CDR3 DNA sequence: TGCGCCAGCAGCTTCGGACGGAGCCCCGGGGAGACCCAGTACTTC.

The chain uses TRBV30 and TRBJ2-4; the match to TRBD1 covers 9 bases. The CDR3 is 15 amino acids. Per the germline V gene, CDR1 is GTSNPN and CDR2 is SVGIG (reference sequence). V lost 1 base, J lost 7 bases, and 8 bases stayed unmatched. In DNA form, the CDR3 reads TGTGCCTGGAGTGGGGGGACAGGGTTTGGCAACATTCAGTACTTC. This encodes CAWSGGTGFGNIQYF.

This clonotype was counted at least ten times. The rearrangement joins TRBV2 to TRBJ2-4; 11 positions agree with TRBD2. CDR1 and CDR2 (germline): SNHLY, FYNNEI. The CDR3 is made up of 15 amino acids. V was pared by 4 bases and J by 6 bases, with 5 bases of the junction left unmatched. DNA for the CDR3: TGTGCCAGCAGTGGTAGCGGGAGGGCCGCAAACATTCAGTACTTC. Translation gives CASSGSGRAANIQYF. The entire variable domain, with the rest obtained from reference TRBV2 and TRBJ2-4, is as follows: EPEVTQTPSHQVTQMGQEVILRCVPISNHLYFYWYRQILGQKVEFLVSFYNNEISEKSEIFDDQFSVERPDGSNFTLKIRSTKLEDSAMYFCASSGSGRAANIQYFGAGTRLSVL.

The chain has TRBV6-1 and TRBJ2-7, with D perhaps being TRBD1 or TRBD2 (5 bases each). The germline V gene has CDR1 MNHNS and CDR2 SASEGT. CDR3 length: 15 amino acids. Trimming pared 6 bases from V and 2 bases from J, leaving 17 bases between. CDR3 amino acids: CASRDTRLLPYEQYF. CDR3 DNA sequence: TGTGCCAGCAGGGACACCAGACTACTACCCTACGAGCAGTACTTC.

This clonotype showed up many times. Without the conserved terminal phenylalanine or tryptophan, this CDR3 likely stems from a read error. CDR3 region: CASSRTGVGALNTEAFL. CDR3 in DNA: TGTGCCAGCAGCCGAACAGGGGTAGGGGCCCTGAACACTGAAGCTTTCCTT. V usage is TRBV11-2 and J usage is TRBJ1-1; TRBD1 aligns across 7 bases. Per the germline V gene, CDR1 is SGHAT and CDR2 is FQNNGV. There are 17 residues in the CDR3. The V segment lost 5 bases and the J segment 0 bases; nucleotides outside the gene matches: 12.

This clonotype was seen at least ten times. The chain carries TRBV27 and TRBJ2-6; D is possibly TRBD1 (5 bases). Trimming cost V 6 bases and J 3 bases, with 21 bases left between them. Per germline, CDR1 MNHEY and CDR2 SMNVEV (reference sequence). The CDR3 is 18 amino acids. The CDR3, as DNA: TGTGCCAGCAGCCTCCAGCGCCCAACAAGGGGTGGGGCCAACGTCCTGACTTTC. It is translated as CASSLQRPTRGGANVLTF.

This clonotype occurred many times. V gene TRBV10-3 combines with J gene TRBJ2-3; D not resolved. Germline assignment: CDR1 ENHRY and CDR2 SYGVKD. V lost 0 bases and J lost 7, with 5 bases in between. The CDR3 is 12 residues long. DNA for the CDR3: TGTGCCATCAGTGAGTCGACCAATACGCAGTATTTT. Amino acids: CAISESTNTQYF.

This clonotype was counted at least ten times. The chain links TRBV5-1 to TRBJ1-1; D remains unclear. V lost 2 bases and J lost 5, with 13 bases in between. The CDR3 length is 14 residues. CDR1 SGHRS and CDR2 YFSETQ come from the germline V gene. CDR3 sequence (DNA): TGCGCCAGCAGCTTTATGGAGAGGGCTACTGAAGCTTTCTTT. Protein product: CASSFMERATEAFF.

This clonotype was observed a single time. The chain carries TRBV15 and TRBJ2-2; 7 bases fit TRBD1. The ends lost 7 bases at V and 1 base at J; junction bases unmatched: 3. The germline gives CDR1 LNHNV, CDR2 YYDKDF (reference sequence). The CDR3 sequence is 14 residues long. The CDR3 nucleotides are TGTGCCACCATCGGGACAGAGAACACCGGGGAGCTGTTTTTT. It codes for CATIGTENTGELFF.

This clonotype appeared many times. This rearrangement joins TRBV6-5 to TRBJ2-7; 14 bases fit TRBD2. J was trimmed by 10 bases and V by 6 bases; bases with no gene match: 14. Per germline, CDR1 MNHEY and CDR2 SVGAGI. This CDR3 is built from 16 residues. The CDR3 spells CASSSGLAGVSAHQYF. The DNA for the CDR3 is TGTGCCAGCAGCTCGGGACTAGCGGGAGTATCTGCACATCAGTACTTC.

This chain links TRBV6-1 with TRBJ1-1; no firm D call. CDR1 and CDR2 (germline): MNHNS, SASEGT. Trimming took off 7 bases at V and 0 bases at J, with 12 bases between the two ends. The CDR3 is made up of 14 amino acids. DNA of the CDR3: TGTGCCAGCACCGGGGTTCGCTTGAACACTGAAGCTTTCTTT. This encodes CASTGVRLNTEAFF.

There are many counts of this clonotype. The chain links TRBV27 to TRBJ1-2; D may be TRBD1 (6 bases). Trimming pared 5 bases from V and 4 bases from J, leaving 11 bases between. Germline loops: CDR1 MNHEY, CDR2 SMNVEV (reference sequence). The CDR3 is 13 amino acids. CDR3 sequence reads: CASSVIGGYGYTF. The CDR3 coding sequence is TGTGCCAGCAGTGTCATAGGGGGCTATGGCTACACCTTC.

The sample holds many counts of this clonotype. J is TRBJ1-5 and V is TRBV19; D is uncertain. The V end was cut by 7 bases, the J end by 1 base, with 11 bases between. The CDR3 totals 14 residues. Germline V gene data show CDR1 as LNHDA and CDR2 as SQIVND (reference sequence). The CDR3 coding sequence is TGTGCCAGTAACCTCAGGAGGAGCAATCAGCCCCAGCATTTT. This gives the protein CASNLRRSNQPQHF.

This clonotype was recorded many times. This may stem from a read error, because a much larger clone lies one nucleotide away. This chain connects TRBV12-3 or TRBV12-4 to TRBJ2-7, with D possibly TRBD2 on 6 matching bases. This CDR3 comprises 15 residues. The CDR3 loop is CAGSRGGARRYEQYF. The CDR3 DNA follows: TGTGCCGGCAGTCGCGGAGGGGCGCGACGGTACGAGCAGTACTTC.

This clonotype was picked up many times. The gene calls are TRBV20-1 and TRBJ1-2; the match to TRBD1 covers 7 bases. The J segment lost 7 bases and the V segment lost 1 base, leaving 9 bases of the junction unmatched. The CDR3 is 14 residues long. CDR1 and CDR2 (germline): DFQATT, SNEGSKA (reference sequence). DNA for the CDR3: TGCAGTGCTAGAGCACTGAGATACAGGGGTGGCTACACCTTC. It codes for CSARALRYRGGYTF.

This clonotype occurred many times. The chain employs TRBV5-1 and TRBJ1-1; TRBD1 aligns across 7 bases. The CDR3 contains 14 residues. Germline CDR1 reads SGHRS; CDR2 reads YFSETQ. The ends lost 4 bases at V and 6 bases at J; junction bases unmatched: 9. The CDR3 protein is CASSQTHDRAEAFF. CDR3 sequence (DNA): TGCGCCAGCAGCCAAACCCACGACAGGGCTGAAGCTTTCTTT.

This clonotype came up many times. The J gene is TRBJ1-2, the V gene TRBV27, with D perhaps TRBD1 (6 bases). There are 14 residues in the CDR3. Germline assignment: CDR1 MNHEY and CDR2 SMNVEV (reference sequence). The V end lost 2 bases, the J end lost 4 bases, and 11 bases lay between the germline ends. The CDR3, as DNA: TGTGCCAGCAGTTTAATGGCACAGGGCTATGGCTACACCTTC. Translating it yields CASSLMAQGYGYTF.

The chain combines TRBV28 with TRBJ2-7; possibly TRBD1 for D (5 bases). This CDR3 comprises 12 residues. Germline V gives CDR1 MDHEN, CDR2 SYDVKM. The germline V and J ends were trimmed by 2 bases and 10 bases, with 12 bases remaining between them. The CDR3 is CASSLGARRQYF. The CDR3 coding sequence is TGTGCCAGCAGTTTAGGGGCCAGGCGACAGTACTTC.